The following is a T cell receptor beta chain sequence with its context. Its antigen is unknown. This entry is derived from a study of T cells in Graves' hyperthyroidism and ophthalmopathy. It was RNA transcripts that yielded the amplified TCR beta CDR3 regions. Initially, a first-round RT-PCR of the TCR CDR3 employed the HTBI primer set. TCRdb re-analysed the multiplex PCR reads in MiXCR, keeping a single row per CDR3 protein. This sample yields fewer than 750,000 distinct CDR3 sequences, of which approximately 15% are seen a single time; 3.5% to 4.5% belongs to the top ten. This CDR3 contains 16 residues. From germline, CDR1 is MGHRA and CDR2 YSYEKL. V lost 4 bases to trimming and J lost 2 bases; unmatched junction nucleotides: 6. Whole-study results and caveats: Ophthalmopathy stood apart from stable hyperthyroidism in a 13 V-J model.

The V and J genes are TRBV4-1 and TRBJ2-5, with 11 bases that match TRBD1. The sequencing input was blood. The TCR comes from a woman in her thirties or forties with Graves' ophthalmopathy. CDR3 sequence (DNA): TGCGCCAGCAGCCGAGACCGGGACAGGGGGCAAGAGACCCAGTACTTC. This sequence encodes CASSRDRDRGQETQYF.